One T cell receptor beta chain is described in this entry. This specimen belongs to a study of cytomegalovirus exposure and HLA in healthy donors. Use of 60 Vbeta and 13 Jbeta primers characterized the PCR. Data came from immunoSEQ multiplex PCR; TCRdb stores just in-frame clones and leaves some out. The sample lists 110,000 or so clones; almost 85% were seen once. Germline V gene sequence: CDR1 MGHDK, CDR2 SYGVNS. Trimming stripped 4 bases from V and 6 bases from J, with 13 bases between. The CDR3 is 14 residues long. The chain joins TRBV25-1 to TRBJ1-5, with D possibly being TRBD1 (5 bases). Material for sequencing was PBMCs. The origin of this receptor is a woman younger than 30 in good health and CMV-seronegative. This CDR3 is CASSALGGSQPQHF. In nucleotides, the CDR3 is TGTGCCAGCAGTGCATTGGGGGGTAGTCAGCCCCAGCATTTT.